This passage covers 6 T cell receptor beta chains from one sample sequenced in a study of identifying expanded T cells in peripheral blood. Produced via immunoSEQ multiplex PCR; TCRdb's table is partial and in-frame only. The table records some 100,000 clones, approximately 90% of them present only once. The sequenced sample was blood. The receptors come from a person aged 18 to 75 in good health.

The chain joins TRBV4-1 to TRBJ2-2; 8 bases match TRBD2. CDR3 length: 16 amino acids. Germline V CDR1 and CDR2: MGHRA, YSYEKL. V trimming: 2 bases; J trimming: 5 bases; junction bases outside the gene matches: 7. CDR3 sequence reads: CASSQSARGGTGELFF. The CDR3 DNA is TGCGCCAGCAGCCAATCCGCCCGGGGGGGGACCGGGGAGCTGTTTTTT.

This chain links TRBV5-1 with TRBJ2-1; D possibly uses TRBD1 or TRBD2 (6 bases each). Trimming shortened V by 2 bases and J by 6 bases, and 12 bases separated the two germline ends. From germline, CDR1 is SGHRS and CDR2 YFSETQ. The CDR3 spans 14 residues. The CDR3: CASSLKGEVNEQFF. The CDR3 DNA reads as TGCGCCAGCAGCTTAAAGGGGGAGGTCAATGAGCAGTTCTTC. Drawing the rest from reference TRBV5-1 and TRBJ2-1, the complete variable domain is KAGVTQTPRYLIKTRGQQVTLSCSPISGHRSVSWYQQTPGQGLQFLFEYFSETQRNKGNFPGRFSGRQFSNSRSEMNVSTLELGDSALYLCASSLKGEVNEQFFGPGTRLTVL.

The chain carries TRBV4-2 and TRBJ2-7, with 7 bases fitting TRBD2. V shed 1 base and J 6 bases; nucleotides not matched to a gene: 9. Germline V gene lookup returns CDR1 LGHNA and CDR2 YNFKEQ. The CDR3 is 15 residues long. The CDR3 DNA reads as TGTGCCAGCAGCCAAGCGGCGGGAGAGCCCTCCGAGCAGTACTTC. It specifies CASSQAAGEPSEQYF.

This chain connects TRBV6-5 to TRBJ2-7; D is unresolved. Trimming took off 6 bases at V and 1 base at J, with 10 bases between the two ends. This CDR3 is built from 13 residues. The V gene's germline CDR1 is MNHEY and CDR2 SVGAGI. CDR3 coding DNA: TGTGCCAGCAGAGGTAATCCGTCCTACGAGCAGTACTTC. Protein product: CASRGNPSYEQYF.

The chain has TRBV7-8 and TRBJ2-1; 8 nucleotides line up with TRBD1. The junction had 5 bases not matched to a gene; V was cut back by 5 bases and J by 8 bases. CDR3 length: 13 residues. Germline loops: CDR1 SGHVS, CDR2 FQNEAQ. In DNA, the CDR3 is TGTGCCAGCAGCGAGGGGACAGGCGATGAGCAGTTCTTC. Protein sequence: CASSEGTGDEQFF.

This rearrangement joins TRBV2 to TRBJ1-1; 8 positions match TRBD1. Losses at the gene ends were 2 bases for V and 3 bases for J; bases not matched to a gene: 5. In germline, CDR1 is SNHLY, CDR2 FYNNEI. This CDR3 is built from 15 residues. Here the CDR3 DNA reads TGTGCCAGCAGTGAAAGGGTACAGGGGGACACTGAAGCTTTCTTT. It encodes CASSERVQGDTEAFF. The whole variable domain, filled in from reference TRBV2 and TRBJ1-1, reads EPEVTQTPSHQVTQMGQEVILRCVPISNHLYFYWYRQILGQKVEFLVSFYNNEISEKSEIFDDQFSVERPDGSNFTLKIRSTKLEDSAMYFCASSERVQGDTEAFFGQGTRLTVV.